This T cell receptor (beta chain) comes out of a study of CD8+ T cells in alopecia areata. The study team obtained lesional scalp punch biopsies and peripheral blood from alopecia areata patients. CD4+ and CD8+ T cells were sorted from PBMCs stained for CD3, CD4 and CD8. Extraction and reverse transcription of RNA yielded cDNA as the sequencing template. Only in-frame clones appear in the TCRdb table, and some are missing; sequencing was by immunoSEQ multiplex PCR. The data contain roughly 150,000 clones, around half of them seen just once; the ten biggest clones take up just under 20%. Comment on this clone: No antigen is known for it.

This CDR3 contains 15 residues. Unmatched junction bases numbered 3, after V lost 0 bases and J lost 4 bases. CDR1 is SGDLS and CDR2 is YYNGEE in the germline V gene. Study-level results: Shared TCR sequences were less clear between patients than in mice, possibly partly from HLA diversity.

The chain employs TRBV9 and TRBJ1-5, with TRBD1 identical over 8 bases. The TCR originated in a human donor with alopecia areata. The sequences come from CD8+ T cells sorted from blood, collected at week 0. CDR3 bases: TGTGCCAGCAGCGTAGGTGGGACAGGTAATCAGCCCCAGCATTTT. Translating gives CASSVGGTGNQPQHF.